This T cell receptor (beta chain) emerged from a study of T cells in Graves' hyperthyroidism and ophthalmopathy (dated by TCRdb to about 2019). At the level of the whole study: Peripheral blood samples were taken at initial diagnosis, before any treatment was given. TCR V-J signatures able to tell the groups apart were searched for in a discovery cohort of approximately 95 patients, of whom over 40 had Graves' ophthalmopathy and about 60 had stable Graves' hyperthyroidism. The 100 discovery patients were randomly split 7:3 into training and test sets. The paper describes TCR Vbeta CDR3 sequencing of more than 120 peripheral blood samples, made up of roughly 45 ophthalmopathy patients, roughly 72 hyperthyroidism patients and 17 progressor patients. An independent validation cohort of around 19 hyperthyroidism patients and 15 or so patients who later progressed to ophthalmopathy tested prospective prediction of ophthalmopathy. The study also compared thyroid tissue and blood T-cell repertoires from 5 to 7 Graves' hyperthyroidism patients. Following sampling, methimazole starting at 30 mg daily was given to hyperthyroidism patients, and high-dose intravenous methylprednisolone was given to ophthalmopathy patients. The paper as a whole reports these results and caveats: In validation, progression to ophthalmopathy was predicted by the model with almost 71% sensitivity and just over 72% specificity, a median of approximately 6.5 months before onset. Sample size was not statistically predetermined, and investigators were not blinded to group allocation. Blood samples also contained most of the expanded thyroid clonotypes (frequency above 0.001), which suggests that blood repertoires may reflect thyroid immune responses. A 13 V-J signature model separated ophthalmopathy from stable hyperthyroidism, with approximately 87% sensitivity and 81% to 82% specificity in cross-validation and 80%/75% in testing.

This clonotype was seen a handful of times. It has no known antigen specificity. No quality values exist for individual bases; no much larger clone is one base distant. From a lookup of the germline V gene (reference sequence), CDR1 and CDR2 are MNHEY and SMNVEV. Clipping removes 3 bases from V and 5 bases from J, with 3 as the unmatched junction base count. The CDR3 numbers 14 residues from cysteine through phenylalanine. CDR3 DNA only is kept here, 42 bases in frame from base 1. The TCR beta CDR3 regions were amplified from RNA transcripts. For the first round of RT-PCR on the TCR CDR3, the HTBI primer set was used together with the Qiagen OneStep RT-PCR kit. Libraries were constructed in a second round of multiplex PCR, after which size selection and purification were carried out. Sequencing of the libraries was done on an Illumina HiSeq2000 using paired-end 100 bp reads. The authors' analysis ran thus. Raw data were processed with SOAPnuke, discarding reads with adapters, uncalled bases, mean Phred below 15, or no exact constant-primer or identifier match. COPE v1.2.5 was used to merge the high-quality paired reads, and each unique nucleotide sequence was defined as a clonotype. MiTCR v1.1 was used to align the clonotypes against IMGT TRBV, TRBD and TRBJ reference segments. Only V-J combinations with frequency above 0.0001, covering approximately 99% of repertoires, were analysed. A TCS score was defined as the ratio between F50 (clonal expansion) and ExV (chaos), using BLOSUM62-based TCRdist between CDR3 peptides within each V-J. Welch's t-statistics and random forest reduced around 520 V-J features to fewer than 15, which were used in a naive Bayes classifier (R e1071). In-frame beta chains were kept once TCRdb had trimmed the public reads at Q25 with fastp and called clones with MiXCR. Every CDR3 protein is listed once, alongside the most common genes and DNA of its rows. Here the V and J calls rest on TCRdb's processing, not on the authors' analysis. The sample table shows approximately 370,000 distinct CDR3 sequences, and 17% are seen once. The ten largest clonotypes hold almost 35% of the sample.

Hyperthyroidism patients were newly diagnosed, with disease duration under 2 months, and aged 18 to 65 years. The study excluded patients with uncontrolled infections, other autoimmune diseases, pregnancy or lactation. Diagnoses were based on clinical symptoms, serum thyroxine and TRAb, thyroid ultrasound and orbital computed tomography. Blood from progressor patients was collected at the time of first diagnosis with hyperthyroidism, before any ophthalmopathy symptoms had appeared. Ficoll-Paque density gradient centrifugation was used to isolate PBMCs from about 9 ml of fresh peripheral blood. Progressor patients were first diagnosed with Graves' hyperthyroidism and then developed ophthalmopathy during follow-up. Total RNA was extracted using Trizol reagent, and RNA quality was assessed on an Agilent 2100 Bioanalyzer.

The receptor chain draws on TRBV27 and TRBJ2-1; a stretch of 8 junction bases matches TRBD2. The sequenced material came from blood. The sequence came from a woman in her twenties or thirties with Graves' hyperthyroidism that later progressed to Graves' ophthalmopathy. The CDR3 corresponds to CASSFAGGNNEQFF. DNA sequence: TGTGCCAGCAGTTTTGCGGGGGGCAACAATGAGCAGTTCTTC.